The 16 T cell receptor beta chains presented below share a single source sample, sequenced in a study of T-cell memory formation after mild COVID-19. MiXCR, run by TCRdb on the 5' RACE reads, gives a single entry per CDR3 protein. Of approximately 60,000 distinct CDR3 sequences listed, about a tenth are singletons. Sequenced sample: PBMCs or a T cell subset sorted from them (not recorded which). The receptors were sampled from a man younger than 35 who had mild COVID-19 (a few samples of this study predate the infection). Cell type and time point are not known.

The J gene is TRBJ2-1, the V gene TRBV7-2, with D tentatively TRBD2 (5 bases). The CDR3 loop spans 13 amino acids. Germline CDR1 and CDR2: SGHTA and FQGNSA. V was pared by 6 bases and J by 5 bases, with 11 bases between. CDR3 sequence reads: CASRLGADNEQFF. The CDR3 bases are TGTGCCAGCAGGCTCGGAGCGGACAATGAGCAGTTCTTC.

As regards this clonotype: One base away lies a much larger clone, so this may be a sequencing read error. The rearrangement joins TRBV5-1 to TRBJ2-5; the match to TRBD1 covers 8 bases. Germline CDR1 reads SGHRS; CDR2 reads YFSETQ. This CDR3 has 14 amino acids. V shed 6 bases, J shed 8 bases, and the junction held 12 bases outside the gene matches. CDR3 nucleotides: TGCGCCAGCACCACAGGACAGGGACGAGATACCCAGTACTTC. Residues: CASTTGQGRDTQYF.

The sample holds a few counts of this clonotype. J is TRBJ2-5 and V is TRBV28; D is possibly TRBD1 or TRBD2 (5 bases each). The V end lost 3 bases, the J end lost 1 base, and 15 bases lay between the germline ends. Germline loops: CDR1 MDHEN, CDR2 SYDVKM. This CDR3 is built from 16 residues. DNA of the CDR3: TGTGCCAGCAGTTTCGGACTTGGGGCCACCCAAGAGACCCAGTACTTC. This encodes CASSFGLGATQETQYF.

The chain links TRBV7-2 to TRBJ2-5, with D possibly TRBD1 on 5 matching bases. V was cut by 5 bases and J by 2 bases, with 12 bases left in between. The CDR3 totals 14 residues. Germline CDR1 is SGHTA and CDR2 is FQGNSA. Here the CDR3 reads CASSQRQTQETQYF. The CDR3 DNA sequence: TGTGCCAGCAGCCAACGACAGACACAAGAGACCCAGTACTTC.

This clonotype was seen a few times. The rearrangement links TRBV3-1 to TRBJ1-5; a possible D gene is TRBD1 (5 bases). Germline V gene lookup returns CDR1 LGHDT and CDR2 YNNKEL (reference sequence). The germline V and J ends were trimmed by 4 bases and 6 bases, with 7 bases remaining between them. This CDR3 comprises 12 residues. CDR3 amino acids: CASSLQGQPQHF. The CDR3 DNA sequence: TGTGCCAGCAGCCTTCAGGGTCAGCCCCAGCATTTT.

This clonotype was counted at least ten times. The chain has TRBV7-2 and TRBJ2-3; unclear D gene. V shed 7 bases and J shed 6 bases, with 14 bases lying between them. This CDR3 has 13 amino acids. Per germline, CDR1 SGHTA and CDR2 FQGNSA. CDR3 DNA: TGTGCCAGCACCCTATCCCCGTCGGATACGCAGTATTTT. It yields the protein CASTLSPSDTQYF.

This clonotype was observed many times. J is TRBJ2-1 and V is TRBV12-3 or TRBV12-4; TRBD1 matches 8 bases. The CDR3 runs 14 residues. V gave up 6 bases and J gave up 4 bases; unmatched junction bases: 5. CDR3 nucleotides: TGTGCCAGCAGGCCGGGACAGGAGTACAATGAGCAGTTCTTC. This encodes CASRPGQEYNEQFF.

There are many counts of this clonotype. The V call is TRBV6-2 or TRBV6-3, the J call TRBJ2-7, with a possible D match to TRBD1 (6 bases). Trimming removed 5 bases at V and 2 bases at J, with 10 bases between. CDR1 and CDR2 from the germline V gene are MNHEY and SVGEGT. The length of the CDR3 is 13 residues. CDR3 amino acids: CASSTGTTYEQYV. CDR3 in DNA: TGTGCCAGCAGTACCGGGACAACCTACGAGCAGTACGTC.

The chain uses TRBV9 and TRBJ1-2; D is unresolved. This CDR3 is 14 amino acids long. Germline V gives CDR1 SGDLS, CDR2 YYNGEE. Trimming shortened V by 4 bases and J by 7 bases, and 17 bases separated the two germline ends. CDR3 in DNA: TGTGCCAGCAGCCCGCCCGGGGTTTATGGTGGCTACACCTTC. It translates to CASSPPGVYGGYTF.

This clonotype has ten or more counts. The V call is TRBV9, the J call TRBJ2-4; either TRBD1 or TRBD2 may supply D (5 bases each). V lost 0 bases and J 1 base, leaving 5 bases between the germline ends. From germline, CDR1 is SGDLS and CDR2 YYNGEE. The CDR3 has 14 amino acids. CDR3 amino acids: CASSVGGAKNIQYF. CDR3 DNA sequence: TGTGCCAGCAGCGTAGGGGGGGCCAAAAACATTCAGTACTTC.

This clonotype has just a few counts. The V gene is TRBV6-5, the J gene TRBJ2-6; D is uncertain. V was shortened by 5 bases and J by 1 base, with 9 bases between the two germline ends. Germline CDR1 and CDR2: MNHEY and SVGAGI. This CDR3 contains 15 residues. The CDR3 sequence is CASSLQESGANVLTF. The CDR3 DNA is TGTGCCAGCAGTCTTCAGGAATCTGGGGCCAACGTCCTGACTTTC.

This chain uses TRBV7-9 with TRBJ1-1; 8 bases fit TRBD1. Germline V CDR1 and CDR2: SEHNR, FQNEAQ (reference sequence). The ends lost 3 bases at V and 4 bases at J; junction bases unmatched: 4. The CDR3 is made up of 14 amino acids. This chain's CDR3 is CASSFQTGATEAFF. The DNA for the CDR3 is TGTGCCAGCAGCTTCCAGACAGGGGCCACTGAAGCTTTCTTT.

The chain carries TRBV9 and TRBJ2-3, with D possibly being TRBD2 (5 bases). The CDR3 is 15 residues long. Germline V gene lookup returns CDR1 SGDLS and CDR2 YYNGEE. V dropped 2 bases and J dropped 4 bases, with 14 bases sitting between them. This CDR3 reads CASSVRGPRSDTQYF. CDR3 nucleotide sequence: TGTGCCAGCAGCGTCAGAGGGCCTCGATCAGATACGCAGTATTTT. Looking up the rest from reference TRBV9 and TRBJ2-3 gives the full variable domain: DSGVTQTPKHLITATGQRVTLRCSPRSGDLSVYWYQQSLDQGLQFLIQYYNGEERAKGNILERFSAQQFPDLHSELNLSSLELGDSALYFCASSVRGPRSDTQYFGPGTRLTVL.

The V gene is TRBV20-1, the J gene TRBJ1-1, with 7 bases aligning to TRBD1. The CDR3 totals 14 residues. Per germline, CDR1 DFQATT and CDR2 SNEGSKA (reference sequence). V lost 0 bases and J lost 11; bases outside the gene matches: 12. The CDR3 here is CSARDPRQGVRAFF. The CDR3 nucleotides read TGCAGTGCTAGAGACCCGAGACAGGGTGTCCGCGCTTTCTTT.

The chain has TRBV25-1 and TRBJ2-2, with TRBD2 matching 8 bases. This CDR3 comprises 17 residues. V lost 6 bases and J lost 5; bases outside the gene matches: 14. Per germline, CDR1 MGHDK and CDR2 SYGVNS. The CDR3 DNA reads TGTGCCAGCAGCCTGAGCCTGGGCGGGGGGAGTACCGGGGAGCTGTTTTTT. Translation gives CASSLSLGGGSTGELFF.

This clonotype was detected only a few times. The chain recombines TRBV7-2 with TRBJ2-5; D is perhaps TRBD2 (5 bases). This CDR3 contains 14 residues. V was pared by 4 bases and J by 4 bases, with 13 bases between. The germline V gene has CDR1 SGHTA and CDR2 FQGNSA. Here the CDR3 reads CASSSTGGLETQYF. DNA for the CDR3: TGTGCCAGCAGCTCCACCGGAGGCTTAGAGACCCAGTACTTC.